The 2 T cell receptor beta chains given below trace back to one sample, sequenced in a study of cytomegalovirus exposure and HLA in healthy donors. A multiplex PCR was run with 60 Vbeta primers and 13 Jbeta primers. TCRdb keeps only in-frame clones here, not all; method: immunoSEQ multiplex PCR. The sample has 150,000 to 200,000 clones, approximately 70% seen once; the top ten hold roughly 7.1%. The sample was PBMCs. These TCRs come from a man aged 35-49 years in good health and CMV-seropositive.

This clone came up a few times. The chain is built from TRBV5-1 and TRBJ1-5; D gene uncertain. CDR3 length: 15 residues. Germline V CDR1 and CDR2: SGHRS, YFSETQ. The ends were cut back, 4 bases at V and 0 bases at J, with 11 bases in the middle. The CDR3 spells CASSPTDYSNQPQHF. CDR3 nucleotide sequence: TGCGCCAGCAGCCCCACAGATTATAGCAATCAGCCCCAGCATTTT.

This clone was detected only once. The J gene is TRBJ2-5, the V gene TRBV4-1; TRBD1 might be the D (6 bases). This CDR3 contains 16 residues. Trimming cost V 0 bases and J 3 bases, with 14 bases left between them. Germline assignment: CDR1 MGHRA and CDR2 YSYEKL. CDR3 sequence: CASSQDLRAGEETQYF. The CDR3 region has the DNA TGCGCCAGCAGCCAAGATCTTAGGGCAGGGGAAGAGACCCAGTACTTC.